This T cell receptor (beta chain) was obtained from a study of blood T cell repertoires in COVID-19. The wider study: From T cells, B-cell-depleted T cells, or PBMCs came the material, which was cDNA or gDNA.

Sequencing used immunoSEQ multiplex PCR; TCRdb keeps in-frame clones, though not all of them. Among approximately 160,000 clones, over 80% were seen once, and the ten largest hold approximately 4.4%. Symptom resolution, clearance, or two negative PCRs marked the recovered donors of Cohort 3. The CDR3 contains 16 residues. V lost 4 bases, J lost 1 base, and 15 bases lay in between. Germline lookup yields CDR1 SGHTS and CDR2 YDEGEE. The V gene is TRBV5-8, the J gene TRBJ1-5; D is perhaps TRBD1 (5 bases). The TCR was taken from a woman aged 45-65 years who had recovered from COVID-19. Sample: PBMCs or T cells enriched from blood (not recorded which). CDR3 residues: CASSIVWAGSNQPQHF. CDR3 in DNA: TGTGCCAGCAGCATCGTTTGGGCAGGGAGCAATCAGCCCCAGCATTTT.